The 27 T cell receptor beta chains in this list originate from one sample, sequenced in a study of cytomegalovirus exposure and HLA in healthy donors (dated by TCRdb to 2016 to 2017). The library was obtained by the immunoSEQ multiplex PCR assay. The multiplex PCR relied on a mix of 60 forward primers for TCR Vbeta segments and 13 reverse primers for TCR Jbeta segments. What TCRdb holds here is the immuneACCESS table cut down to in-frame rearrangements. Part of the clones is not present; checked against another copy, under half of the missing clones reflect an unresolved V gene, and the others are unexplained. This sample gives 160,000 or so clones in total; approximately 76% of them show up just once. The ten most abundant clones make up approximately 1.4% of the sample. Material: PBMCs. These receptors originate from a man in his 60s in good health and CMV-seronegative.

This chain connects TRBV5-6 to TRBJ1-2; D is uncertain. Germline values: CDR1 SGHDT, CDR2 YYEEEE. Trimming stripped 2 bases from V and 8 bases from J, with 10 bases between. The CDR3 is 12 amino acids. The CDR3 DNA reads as TGTGCCAGCAGCTTAAGGAGGGAAGGCTACACCTTC. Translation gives CASSLRREGYTF. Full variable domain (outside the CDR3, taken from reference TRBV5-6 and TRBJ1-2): DAGVTQSPTHLIKTRGQQVTLRCSPKSGHDTVSWYQQALGQGPQFIFQYYEEEERQRGNFPDRFSGHQFPNYSSELNVNALLLGDSALYLCASSLRREGYTFGSGTRLTVV.

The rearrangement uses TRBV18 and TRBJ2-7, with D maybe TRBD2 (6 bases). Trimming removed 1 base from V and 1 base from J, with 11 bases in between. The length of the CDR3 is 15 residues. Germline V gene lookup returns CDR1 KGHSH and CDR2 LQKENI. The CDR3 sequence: CASSPLAGKSYEQYF. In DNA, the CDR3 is TGTGCCAGCTCACCACTGGCGGGGAAGTCCTACGAGCAGTACTTC.

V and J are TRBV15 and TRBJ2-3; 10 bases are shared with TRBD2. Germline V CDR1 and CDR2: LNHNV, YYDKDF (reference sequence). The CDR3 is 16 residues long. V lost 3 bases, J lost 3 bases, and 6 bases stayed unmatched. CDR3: CATSRAAGGLTDTQYF. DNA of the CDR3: TGTGCCACCAGCAGGGCAGCGGGGGGGTTGACAGATACGCAGTATTTT. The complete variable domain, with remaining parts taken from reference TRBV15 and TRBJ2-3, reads DAMVIQNPRYQVTQFGKPVTLSCSQTLNHNVMYWYQQKSSQAPKLLFHYYDKDFNNEADTPDNFQSRRPNTSFCFLDIRSPGLGDTAMYLCATSRAAGGLTDTQYFGPGTRLTVL.

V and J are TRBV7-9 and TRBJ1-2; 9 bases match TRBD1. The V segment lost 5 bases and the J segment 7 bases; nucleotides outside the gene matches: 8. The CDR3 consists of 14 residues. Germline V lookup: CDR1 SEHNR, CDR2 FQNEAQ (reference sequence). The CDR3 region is CASSARTGESGYTF. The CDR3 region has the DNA TGTGCCAGCAGCGCGCGGACAGGGGAGAGTGGCTACACCTTC.

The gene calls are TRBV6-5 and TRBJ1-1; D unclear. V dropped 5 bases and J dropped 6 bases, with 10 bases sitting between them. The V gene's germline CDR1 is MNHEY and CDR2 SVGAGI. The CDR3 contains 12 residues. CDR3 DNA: TGTGCCAGCAGTACCAGGAGGGCTGAAGCTTTCTTT. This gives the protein CASSTRRAEAFF.

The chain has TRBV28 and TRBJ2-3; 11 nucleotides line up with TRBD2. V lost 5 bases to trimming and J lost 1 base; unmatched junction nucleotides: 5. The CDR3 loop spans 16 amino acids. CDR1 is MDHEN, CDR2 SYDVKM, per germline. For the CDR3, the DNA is TGTGCCAGCAGTCGGACTAGCGGGCCGCGCACAGATACGCAGTATTTT. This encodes CASSRTSGPRTDTQYF. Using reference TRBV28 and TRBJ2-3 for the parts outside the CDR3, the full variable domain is DVKVTQSSRYLVKRTGEKVFLECVQDMDHENMFWYRQDPGLGLRLIYFSYDVKMKEKGDIPEGYSVSREKKERFSLILESASTNQTSMYLCASSRTSGPRTDTQYFGPGTRLTVL.

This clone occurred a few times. The CDR3 loop reads CASSRQGAGVQPQHF. CDR3 DNA sequence: TGTGCCAGCAGTCGACAGGGGGCAGGGGTTCAGCCCCAGCATTTT. The genes are TRBV28 and TRBJ1-5; 10 nucleotides align to TRBD1. Trimming cost V 5 bases and J 6 bases; bases outside gene matches: 7. The CDR3 length is 15 residues. CDR1 MDHEN and CDR2 SYDVKM come from the germline V gene.

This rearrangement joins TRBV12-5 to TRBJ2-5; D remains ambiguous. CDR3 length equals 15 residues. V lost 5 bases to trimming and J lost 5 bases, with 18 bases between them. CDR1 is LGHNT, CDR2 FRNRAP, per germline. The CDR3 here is CASGPGGPLGETQYF. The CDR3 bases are TGTGCTAGTGGTCCTGGTGGCCCACTCGGGGAGACCCAGTACTTC.

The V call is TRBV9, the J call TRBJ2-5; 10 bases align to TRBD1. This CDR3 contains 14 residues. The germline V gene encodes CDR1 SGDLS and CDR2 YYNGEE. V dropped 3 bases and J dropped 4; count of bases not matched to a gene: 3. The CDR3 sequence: CASSADRGPETQYF. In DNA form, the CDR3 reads TGTGCCAGCAGCGCCGACAGGGGGCCAGAGACCCAGTACTTC. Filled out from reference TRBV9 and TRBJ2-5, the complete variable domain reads DSGVTQTPKHLITATGQRVTLRCSPRSGDLSVYWYQQSLDQGLQFLIQYYNGEERAKGNILERFSAQQFPDLHSELNLSSLELGDSALYFCASSADRGPETQYFGPGTRLLVL.

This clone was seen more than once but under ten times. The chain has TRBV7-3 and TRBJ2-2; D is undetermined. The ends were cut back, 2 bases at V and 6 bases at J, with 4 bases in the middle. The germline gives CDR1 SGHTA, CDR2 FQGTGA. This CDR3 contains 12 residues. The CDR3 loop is CASSLRSGELFF. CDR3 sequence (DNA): TGTGCCAGCAGCTTACGGTCCGGGGAGCTGTTTTTT.

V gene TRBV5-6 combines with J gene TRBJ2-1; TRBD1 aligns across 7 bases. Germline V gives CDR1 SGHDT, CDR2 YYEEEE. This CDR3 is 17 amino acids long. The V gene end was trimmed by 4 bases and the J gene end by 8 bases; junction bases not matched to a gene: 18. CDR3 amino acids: CASSEGPGTALGDEQFF. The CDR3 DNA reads TGTGCCAGCAGCGAAGGACCCGGGACAGCTCTAGGGGATGAGCAGTTCTTC.

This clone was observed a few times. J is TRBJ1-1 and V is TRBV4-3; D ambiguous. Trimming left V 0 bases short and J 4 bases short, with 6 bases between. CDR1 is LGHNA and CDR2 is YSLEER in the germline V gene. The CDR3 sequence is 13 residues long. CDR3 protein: CASSQDLATEAFF. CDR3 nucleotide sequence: TGCGCCAGCAGCCAAGATCTGGCCACTGAAGCTTTCTTT.

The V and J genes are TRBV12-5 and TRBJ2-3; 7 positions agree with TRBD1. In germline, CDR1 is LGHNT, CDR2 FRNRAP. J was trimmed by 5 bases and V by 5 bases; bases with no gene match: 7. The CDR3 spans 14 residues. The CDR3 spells CASGVDRPQDTQYF. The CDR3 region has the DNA TGTGCTAGTGGTGTGGACAGGCCCCAAGATACGCAGTATTTT. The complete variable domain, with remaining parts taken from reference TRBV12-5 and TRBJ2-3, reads DARVTQTPRHKVTEMGQEVTMRCQPILGHNTVFWYRQTMMQGLELLAYFRNRAPLDDSGMPKDRFSAEMPDATLATLKIQPSEPRDSAVYFCASGVDRPQDTQYFGPGTRLTVL.

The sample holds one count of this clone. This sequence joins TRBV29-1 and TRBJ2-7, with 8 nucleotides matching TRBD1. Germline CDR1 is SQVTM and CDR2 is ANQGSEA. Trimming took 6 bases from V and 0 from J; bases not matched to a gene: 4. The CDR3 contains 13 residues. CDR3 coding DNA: TGCAGCGTAAGAGGACAGGGCTCCTACGAGCAGTACTTC. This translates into CSVRGQGSYEQYF.

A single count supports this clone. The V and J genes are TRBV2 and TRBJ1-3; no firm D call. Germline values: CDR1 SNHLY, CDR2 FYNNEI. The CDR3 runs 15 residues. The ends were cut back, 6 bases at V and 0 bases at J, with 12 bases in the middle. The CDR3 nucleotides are TGTGCCAGCAGCACCACGGGAATCTCTGGAAACACCATATATTTT. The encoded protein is CASSTTGISGNTIYF.

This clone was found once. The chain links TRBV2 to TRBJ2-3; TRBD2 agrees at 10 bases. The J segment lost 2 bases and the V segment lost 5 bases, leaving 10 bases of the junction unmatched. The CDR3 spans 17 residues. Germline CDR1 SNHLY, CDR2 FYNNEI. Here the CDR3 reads CASSYTSGVPLTDTQYF. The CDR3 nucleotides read TGTGCCAGCAGTTATACTAGCGGGGTCCCTCTCACAGATACGCAGTATTTT.

CDR3 amino acids: CASSPNAGMGRPGELFF. The CDR3 region has the DNA TGTGCCAGCTCACCCAACGCCGGGATGGGTCGTCCCGGGGAGCTGTTTTTT. V gene TRBV18 combines with J gene TRBJ2-2, with a possible D match to TRBD2 (5 bases). V was shortened by 3 bases and J by 6 bases, with 20 bases between the two germline ends. Germline V CDR1 and CDR2: KGHSH, LQKENI. The CDR3 covers 17 residues.

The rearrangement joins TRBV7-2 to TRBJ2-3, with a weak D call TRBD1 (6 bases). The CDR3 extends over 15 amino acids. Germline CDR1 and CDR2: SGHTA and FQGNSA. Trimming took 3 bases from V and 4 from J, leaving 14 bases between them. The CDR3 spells CASSLSRGYSDTQYF. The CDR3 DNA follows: TGTGCCAGCAGCTTGAGCAGGGGATATTCAGATACGCAGTATTTT.

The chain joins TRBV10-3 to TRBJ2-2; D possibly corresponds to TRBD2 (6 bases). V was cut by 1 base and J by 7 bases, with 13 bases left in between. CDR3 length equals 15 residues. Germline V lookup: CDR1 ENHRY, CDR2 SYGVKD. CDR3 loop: CAISEFGGRIGELFF. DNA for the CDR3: TGTGCCATCAGTGAGTTTGGAGGGCGGATCGGGGAGCTGTTTTTT.

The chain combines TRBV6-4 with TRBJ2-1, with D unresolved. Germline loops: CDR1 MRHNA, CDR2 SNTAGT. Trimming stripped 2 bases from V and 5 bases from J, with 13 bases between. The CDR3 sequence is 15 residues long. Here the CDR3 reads CASSDRETPHNEQFF. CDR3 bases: TGTGCCAGCAGTGACCGTGAAACTCCCCACAATGAGCAGTTCTTC.

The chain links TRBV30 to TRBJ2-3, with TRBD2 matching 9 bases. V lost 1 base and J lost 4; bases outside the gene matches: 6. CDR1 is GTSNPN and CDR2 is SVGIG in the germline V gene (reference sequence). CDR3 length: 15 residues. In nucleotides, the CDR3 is TGTGCCTGGAGTGGGGCGGGGGGGCCGGCAGATACGCAGTATTTT. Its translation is CAWSGAGGPADTQYF.

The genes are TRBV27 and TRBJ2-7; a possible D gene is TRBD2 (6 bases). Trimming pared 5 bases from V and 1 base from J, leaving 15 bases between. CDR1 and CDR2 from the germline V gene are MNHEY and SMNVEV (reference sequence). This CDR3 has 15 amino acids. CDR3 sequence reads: CASSRAGPPSYEQYF. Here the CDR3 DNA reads TGTGCCAGCAGTAGGGCGGGACCGCCGTCCTACGAGCAGTACTTC.

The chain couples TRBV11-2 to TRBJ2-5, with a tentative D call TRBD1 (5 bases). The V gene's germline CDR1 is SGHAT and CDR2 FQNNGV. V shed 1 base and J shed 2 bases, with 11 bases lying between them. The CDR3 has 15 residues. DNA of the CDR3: TGTGCCAGCAGCTTAGGGGGCGCCAATCAAGAGACCCAGTACTTC. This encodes CASSLGGANQETQYF.

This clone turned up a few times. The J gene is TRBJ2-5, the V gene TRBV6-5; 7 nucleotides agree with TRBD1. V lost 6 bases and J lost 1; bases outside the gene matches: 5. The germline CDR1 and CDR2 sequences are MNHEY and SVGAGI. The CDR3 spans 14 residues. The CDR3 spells CASRTGTAQETQYF. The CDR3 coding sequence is TGTGCCAGCAGAACAGGGACAGCCCAAGAGACCCAGTACTTC.

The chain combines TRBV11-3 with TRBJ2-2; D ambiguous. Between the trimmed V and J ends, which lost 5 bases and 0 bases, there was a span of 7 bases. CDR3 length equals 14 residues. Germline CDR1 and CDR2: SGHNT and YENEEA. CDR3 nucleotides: TGTGCCAGCAGCCCTGTTTCGAACACCGGGGAGCTGTTTTTT. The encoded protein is CASSPVSNTGELFF. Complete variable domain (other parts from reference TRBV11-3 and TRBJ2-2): EAGVVQSPRYKIIEKKQPVAFWCNPISGHNTLYWYLQNLGQGPELLIRYENEEAVDDSQLPKDRFSAERLKGVDSTLKIQPAELGDSAVYLCASSPVSNTGELFFGEGSRLTVL.

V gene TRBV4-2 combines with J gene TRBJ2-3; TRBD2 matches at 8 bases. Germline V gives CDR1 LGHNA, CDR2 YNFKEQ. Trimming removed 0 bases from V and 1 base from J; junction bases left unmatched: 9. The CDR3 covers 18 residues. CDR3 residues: CASSQEDIGGAGTDTQYF. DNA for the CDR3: TGTGCCAGCAGCCAAGAGGATATCGGGGGGGCTGGCACAGATACGCAGTATTTT.

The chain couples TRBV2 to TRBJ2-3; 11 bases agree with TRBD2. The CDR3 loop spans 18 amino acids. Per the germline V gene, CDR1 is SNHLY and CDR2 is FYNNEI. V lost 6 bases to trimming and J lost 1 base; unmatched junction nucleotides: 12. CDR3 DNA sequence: TGTGCCAGCAGCGCAAGACTAGCGGGGAGTAGTGGCACAGATACGCAGTATTTT. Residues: CASSARLAGSSGTDTQYF.